Listed here are 7 T cell receptor beta chains from one sample, sequenced in a study of tumor-infiltrating lymphocytes in oesophageal squamous cell carcinoma. TCRdb fed the PCR reads into MiXCR, producing one record per CDR3 protein. The profile shows fewer than 15,000 distinct CDR3 sequences, under 60% of them singletons. Sequenced input: blood. Receptor source: a female donor with esophageal squamous cell carcinoma.

Remarks on this clonotype: One end of the junction varies from germline; a read error may be responsible. The chain recombines TRBV28 with TRBJ2-7; D gene unclear. CDR1 is MDHEN, CDR2 SYDVKM, per germline. CDR3 length: 14 amino acids. CDR3: CASSLPSTTYGQYF. CDR3 sequence (DNA): TGTGCCAGCAGTTTACCCTCGACAACCTACGGGCAGTACTTC.

V usage is TRBV12-3 or TRBV12-4 and J usage is TRBJ2-2; 8 bases line up with TRBD2. This CDR3 has 13 residues. The ends lost 6 bases at V and 8 bases at J; junction bases unmatched: 5. Here the CDR3 DNA reads TGTGCCAGCAGGAGCGGGAGCTTAGGGGAGCTGTTTTTT. Protein: CASRSGSLGELFF.

The chain couples TRBV7-2 to TRBJ2-1, with TRBD1 as a possible D gene (6 bases). Trimming took off 5 bases at V and 8 bases at J, with 16 bases between the two ends. The CDR3 contains 14 residues. The germline V gene has CDR1 SGHTA and CDR2 FQGNSA. The CDR3 loop is CASSRGNSGDEQFF. In nucleotides, the CDR3 is TGTGCCAGCAGCCGCGGAAATTCAGGGGATGAGCAGTTCTTC. The whole variable domain, remainder taken from reference TRBV7-2 and TRBJ2-1, is GAGVSQSPSNKVTEKGKDVELRCDPISGHTALYWYRQSLGQGLEFLIYFQGNSAPDKSGLPSDRFSAERTGGSVSTLTIQRTQQEDSAVYLCASSRGNSGDEQFFGPGTRLTVL.

This clonotype was counted between two and nine times. The rearrangement links TRBV5-1 to TRBJ1-2; no clear D. Trimming removed 0 bases at V and 6 bases at J, with 6 bases between. The CDR3 has 12 residues. The V gene's germline CDR1 is SGHRS and CDR2 YFSETQ. The CDR3 protein is CASSLGQNGYTF. The CDR3 DNA sequence: TGCGCCAGCAGCTTGGGTCAGAATGGCTACACCTTC.

The rearrangement uses TRBV6-8 and TRBJ2-5, with a possible D match to TRBD2 (6 bases). The CDR3 spans 12 residues. Per the germline V gene, CDR1 is MNHGY and CDR2 is SAAAGT. V was clipped by 2 bases and J by 11 bases, with 12 bases between them. The CDR3 loop reads CASSYTAGLQYF. CDR3 nucleotides: TGTGCCAGCAGTTACACCGCGGGGTTGCAGTACTTC.

In this sample, this clonotype turned up a few times. The V call is TRBV7-6, the J call TRBJ2-1, with D perhaps matching TRBD2 (5 bases). From germline, CDR1 is SGHVS and CDR2 FNYEAQ. The CDR3 covers 14 residues. V was pared by 7 bases and J by 3 bases, with 13 bases between. CDR3: CASTMGGFYNEQFF. The CDR3, as DNA: TGTGCCAGCACAATGGGCGGGTTCTACAATGAGCAGTTCTTC.

In its sample, this clonotype is medium-sized (0.01 to 0.1%). The V and J genes are TRBV12-3 or TRBV12-4 and TRBJ2-3; 8 nucleotides align to TRBD2. CDR3 length: 16 residues. V was clipped by 4 bases and J by 1 base; unmatched bases: 7. DNA of the CDR3: TGTGCCAGCAGTTATGGTCAGCGGGAGCGCACAGATACGCAGTATTTT. Translation gives CASSYGQRERTDTQYF.